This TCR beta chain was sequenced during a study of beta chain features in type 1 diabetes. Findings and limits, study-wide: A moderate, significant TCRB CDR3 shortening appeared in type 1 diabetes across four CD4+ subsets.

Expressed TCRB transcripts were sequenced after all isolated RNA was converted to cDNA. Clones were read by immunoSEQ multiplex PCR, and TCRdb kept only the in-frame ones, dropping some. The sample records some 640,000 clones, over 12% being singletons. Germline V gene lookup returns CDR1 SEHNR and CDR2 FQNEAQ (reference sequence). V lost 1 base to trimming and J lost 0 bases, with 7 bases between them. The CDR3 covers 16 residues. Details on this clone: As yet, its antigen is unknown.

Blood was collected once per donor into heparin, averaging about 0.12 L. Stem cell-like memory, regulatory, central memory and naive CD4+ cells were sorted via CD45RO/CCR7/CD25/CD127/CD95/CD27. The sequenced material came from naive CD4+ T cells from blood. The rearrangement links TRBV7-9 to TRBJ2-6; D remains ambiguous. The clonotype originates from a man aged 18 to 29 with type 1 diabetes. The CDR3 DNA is TGTGCCAGCAGCTTAGGGCTGCACTCTGGGGCCAACGTCCTGACTTTC. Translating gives CASSLGLHSGANVLTF. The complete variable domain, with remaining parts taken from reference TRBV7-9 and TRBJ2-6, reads DTGVSQNPRHKITKRGQNVTFRCDPISEHNRLYWYRQTLGQGPEFLTYFQNEAQLEKSRLLSDRFSAERPKGSFSTLEIQRTEQGDSAMYLCASSLGLHSGANVLTFGAGSRLTVL.